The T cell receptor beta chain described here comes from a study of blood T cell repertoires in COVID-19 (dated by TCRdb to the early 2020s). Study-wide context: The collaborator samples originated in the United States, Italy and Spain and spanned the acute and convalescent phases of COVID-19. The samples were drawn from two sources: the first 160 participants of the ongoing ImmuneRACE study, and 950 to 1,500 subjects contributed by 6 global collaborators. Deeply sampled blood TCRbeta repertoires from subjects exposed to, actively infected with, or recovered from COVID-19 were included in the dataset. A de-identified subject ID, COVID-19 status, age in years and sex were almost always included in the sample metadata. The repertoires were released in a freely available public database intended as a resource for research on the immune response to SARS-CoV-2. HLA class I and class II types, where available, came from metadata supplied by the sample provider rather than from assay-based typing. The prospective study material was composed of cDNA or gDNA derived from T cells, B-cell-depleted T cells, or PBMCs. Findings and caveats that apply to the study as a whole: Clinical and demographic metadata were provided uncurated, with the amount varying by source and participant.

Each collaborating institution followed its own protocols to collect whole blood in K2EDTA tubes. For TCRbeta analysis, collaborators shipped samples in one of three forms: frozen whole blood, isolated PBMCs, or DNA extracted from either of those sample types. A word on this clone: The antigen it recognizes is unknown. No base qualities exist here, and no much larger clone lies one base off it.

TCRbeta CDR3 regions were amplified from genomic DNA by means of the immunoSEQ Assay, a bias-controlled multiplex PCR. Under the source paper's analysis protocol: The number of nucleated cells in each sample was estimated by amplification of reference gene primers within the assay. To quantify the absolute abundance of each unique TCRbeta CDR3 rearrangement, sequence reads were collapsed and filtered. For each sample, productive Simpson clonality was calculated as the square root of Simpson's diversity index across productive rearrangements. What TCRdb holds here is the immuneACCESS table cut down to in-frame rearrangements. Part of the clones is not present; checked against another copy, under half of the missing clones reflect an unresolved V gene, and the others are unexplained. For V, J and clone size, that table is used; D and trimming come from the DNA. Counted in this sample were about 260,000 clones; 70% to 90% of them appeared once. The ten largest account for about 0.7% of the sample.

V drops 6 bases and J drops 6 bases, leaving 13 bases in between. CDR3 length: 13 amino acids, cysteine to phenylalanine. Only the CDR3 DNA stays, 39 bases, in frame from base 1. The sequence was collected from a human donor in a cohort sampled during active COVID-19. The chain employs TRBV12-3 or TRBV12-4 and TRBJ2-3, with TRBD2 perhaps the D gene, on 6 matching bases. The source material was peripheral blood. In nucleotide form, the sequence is TGTGCCAGCAGCCCAGGGAGGCTCGATACGCAGTATTTT. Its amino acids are CASSPGRLDTQYF.